This T cell receptor beta chain was sequenced for a study of T-cell memory formation after mild COVID-19. Looking at the study overall: Most TCR clusters belonged to a single donor.

The study's findings and limits: Cross-reactive memory appears to have joined, as suggested by some responding clones showing up in pre-infection memory.

5'RACE with constant-segment primers yielded barcoded, UMI-tagged TCR alpha and TCR beta cDNA libraries. TCRdb used MiXCR to reprocess the 5' RACE reads, holding one entry per CDR3 protein. The repertoire includes under 450,000 distinct CDR3 sequences, 23% of them detected once, and under 15% sits in the top ten. Looked up from germline, CDR1 is SQVTM and CDR2 is ANQGSEA. Trimming shortened V by 5 bases and J by 3 bases, and 16 bases separated the two germline ends. This CDR3 is 14 amino acids long. As to this clonotype: The antigen remains undetermined.

The clonotype originates from an adult woman who had mild COVID-19 (a few samples of this study predate the infection). Cell type and time point are not known. The chain joins TRBV29-1 to TRBJ1-1, with a possible D match to TRBD1 (5 bases). The sequencing sample was made of PBMCs or a T cell subset sorted from them (not recorded which). CDR3 DNA sequence: TGCAGCGTTCCCCGAGGGGCGGTGGACACTGAAGCTTTCTTT. Translated, it gives CSVPRGAVDTEAFF.